The clone carrying this T cell receptor beta chain occurred many times. The antigen is not known. Germline CDR1 reads SGHAT; CDR2 reads FQNNGV. V gave up 1 base and J gave up 4 bases, with 8 bases separating them. The CDR3 runs 13 residues. These data originate in a study of Graves' ophthalmopathy and Graves' hyperthyroidism. Study-level background: Stable hyperthyroid donors showed no ophthalmopathy during 18 months follow-up.

Study-level results: The model reached 70.59% sensitivity and approximately 72% specificity for predicting ophthalmopathy progression. Thyroid clonotypes that were expanded above 0.001 frequency mostly also appeared in blood.

Investigators amplified TCR beta CDR3 regions from RNA transcripts. HTBI primers primed a first-round RT-PCR, and a second-round multiplex PCR followed. TCRdb processed the multiplex PCR reads anew with MiXCR; each CDR3 protein has one entry. The table has a few hundred thousand distinct CDR3 sequences, 39% seen once; the top ten hold roughly 4.5%. It was on clinical symptoms, serum thyroxine, TRAb, thyroid ultrasound and orbital computed tomography that diagnosis relied. The TCR sequence derives from an adult man with Graves' hyperthyroidism. The sample was peripheral blood or thyroid tissue (not recorded which). The chain has TRBV11-2 and TRBJ2-7; D call uncertain. The CDR3 nucleotides read TGTGCCAGCAGCTTAGGTGAGAGTTACGAGCAGTACTTC. Translated, it gives CASSLGESYEQYF. Supplemented by reference TRBV11-2 and TRBJ2-7, the full variable domain reads EAGVAQSPRYKIIEKRQSVAFWCNPISGHATLYWYQQILGQGPKLLIQFQNNGVVDDSQLPKDRFSAERLKGVDSTLKIQPAKLEDSAVYLCASSLGESYEQYFGPGTRLTVT.